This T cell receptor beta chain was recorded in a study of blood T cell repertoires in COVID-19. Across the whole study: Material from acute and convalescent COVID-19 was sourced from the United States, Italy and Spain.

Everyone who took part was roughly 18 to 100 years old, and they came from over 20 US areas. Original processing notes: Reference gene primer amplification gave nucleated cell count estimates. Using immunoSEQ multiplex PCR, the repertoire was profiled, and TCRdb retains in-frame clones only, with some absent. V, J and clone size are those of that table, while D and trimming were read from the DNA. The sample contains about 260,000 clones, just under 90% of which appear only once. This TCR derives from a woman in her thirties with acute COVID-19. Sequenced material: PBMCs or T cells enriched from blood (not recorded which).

This CDR3 reads CASSLWAGGDTQYF. CDR3 nucleotide sequence: TGTGCCAGCAGCCTCTGGGCGGGAGGGGATACGCAGTATTTT. V gene TRBV11-2 combines with J gene TRBJ2-3; 9 bases agree with TRBD2. Per the germline V gene, CDR1 is SGHAT and CDR2 is FQNNGV. The length of the CDR3 is 14 residues. J was trimmed by 6 bases and V by 5 bases; bases with no gene match: 6. Complete variable domain (other parts from reference TRBV11-2 and TRBJ2-3): EAGVAQSPRYKIIEKRQSVAFWCNPISGHATLYWYQQILGQGPKLLIQFQNNGVVDDSQLPKDRFSAERLKGVDSTLKIQPAKLEDSAVYLCASSLWAGGDTQYFGPGTRLTVL.